This section outlines one T cell receptor (beta chain) sequence together with its context. Its target is unknown. The data belong to a study of Graves' ophthalmopathy and Graves' hyperthyroidism. Study-wide findings and caveats: The blood repertoire also included most expanded thyroid clonotypes above 0.001 frequency. Forecasting of ophthalmopathy progression by the model achieved approximately 70% sensitivity and roughly 75% specificity.

The study excluded patients with other autoimmune diseases, uncontrolled infections, pregnancy or lactation. Clinical symptoms, serum thyroxine, TRAb, thyroid ultrasound and orbital computed tomography formed the basis of diagnosis. The CDR3 totals 14 residues. V gave up 5 bases and J gave up 5 bases, with 16 bases separating them. CDR1 and CDR2 (germline): MGHDK, SYGVNS. TCR beta CDR3 amplification used RNA transcripts. Amplification began with first-round RT-PCR using HTBI primers, then second-round multiplex PCR was performed. TCRdb fed the multiplex PCR reads into MiXCR, producing one record per CDR3 protein. The sample has 650,000 to 900,000 distinct CDR3 sequences; 35% to 50% are singletons.

Sequenced: peripheral blood. The chain joins TRBV25-1 to TRBJ2-7; D is ambiguous. The TCR sequence derives from an adult man with Graves' ophthalmopathy. The DNA for the CDR3 is TGTGCCAGCAGTTTTAGTATGGGCAGGAACGAGCAGTACTTC. Its translation: CASSFSMGRNEQYF.